This T cell receptor (beta chain) derives from a study of control samples from healthy donors and cancer patients. The data were produced by immunoSEQ multiplex PCR, yet TCRdb's version contains in-frame clones alone and is incomplete. The sample consists of roughly 100,000 clones, around 88% of them appearing once. This CDR3 region has 15 residues. CDR1 is ENHRY, CDR2 SYGVKD, per germline. Trimming pared 6 bases from V and 4 bases from J, leaving 16 bases between. The origin of this receptor is a man aged 25-45 years in good health. The rearrangement links TRBV10-3 to TRBJ1-5, with a possible D match to TRBD1 (5 bases). Specimen: blood. Here the CDR3 DNA reads TGTGCCATCAGCGTCGCCCTCGGGGGTAATCAGCCCCAGCATTTT. It specifies CAISVALGGNQPQHF.